This paragraph reports one T cell receptor (beta chain). This clonotype came up once. What this receptor recognizes is not known. Per-nucleotide qualities are absent, and no much larger clonotype sits a single base away. Evidence from a single read is weak. This entry comes from a study of T cells in Graves' hyperthyroidism and ophthalmopathy (dated by TCRdb to about 2019). Regarding the study in general: Peripheral blood was collected at initial diagnosis, before any treatment. To identify distinguishing TCR V-J signatures, a discovery cohort of roughly 100 patients was used, comprising some 45 with Graves' ophthalmopathy and roughly 60 with stable Graves' hyperthyroidism. Prospective prediction of ophthalmopathy was tested in an independent validation cohort of approximately 18 hyperthyroidism patients and 15 to 17 patients who later progressed to ophthalmopathy. For training and testing, the 95 to 100 patients in the discovery cohort were randomly divided in a 7:3 ratio. In addition, the study compared T-cell repertoires in thyroid tissue and in blood from roughly six Graves' hyperthyroidism patients. After blood sampling, hyperthyroidism patients were treated with methimazole at a starting dose of 30 mg daily, and ophthalmopathy patients were treated with high-dose intravenous methylprednisolone. The paper describes TCR Vbeta CDR3 sequencing of 120 to 150 peripheral blood samples, made up of roughly 45 ophthalmopathy patients, over 70 hyperthyroidism patients and approximately 17 progressor patients.

Stable Graves' hyperthyroidism was defined as no progression to ophthalmopathy during 18 months of follow-up. Hyperthyroidism patients were newly diagnosed, with disease duration under 2 months, and aged 18 to 65 years. Any patient with an uncontrolled infection, another autoimmune disease, pregnancy or lactation was excluded. Diagnoses relied on clinical symptoms, serum thyroxine and TRAb, thyroid ultrasound and orbital computed tomography. PBMCs were isolated from more than 8 ml of fresh peripheral blood by Ficoll-Paque density gradient centrifugation. Total RNA was extracted using Trizol reagent, and RNA quality was assessed on an Agilent 2100 Bioanalyzer. TCR beta CDR3 regions were amplified from RNA transcripts. For the first round of RT-PCR on the TCR CDR3, the HTBI primer set was used together with the Qiagen OneStep RT-PCR kit. Libraries were constructed in a second round of multiplex PCR, after which size selection and purification were performed. Libraries were sequenced paired-end with 100 bp reads on an Illumina HiSeq2000. Concerning the study's data processing: SOAPnuke was used to process the raw data, with reads discarded if the reads contained adapters or uncalled bases, had a mean Phred below 15, or lacked an exact constant-primer or identifier match. COPE v1.2.5 was used to merge high-quality paired reads, and clonotypes were defined as unique nucleotide sequences. MiTCR v1.1 was used to align the clonotypes against IMGT TRBV, TRBD and TRBJ reference segments. Only V-J combinations with frequency above 0.0001, covering 98% to 99.2% of repertoires, were analysed. A TCS score was defined as the ratio between F50 (clonal expansion) and ExV (chaos), using BLOSUM62-based TCRdist between CDR3 peptides within each V-J. Welch's t-statistics and random forest reduced just over 500 V-J features to roughly 13, which were used in a naive Bayes classifier (R e1071). TCRdb ran its own pipeline on the public reads, namely fastp trimming at Q25 and MiXCR clone calling, and kept in-frame beta chains. Every CDR3 protein is listed once, alongside the most common genes and DNA of its rows. The V and J calls were not made by the authors but by TCRdb's processing. Here the sample has 96,000 or so distinct CDR3 sequences; around 52% occur a single time. Of the sample, 25% to 30% is held by the ten largest clones.

The CDR1 and CDR2 encoded by the germline V gene are SGHRS and YFSETQ. V gives up 4 bases and J gives up 9 bases, and the segment between their germline ends measures 8 bases. The CDR3, from cysteine to phenylalanine, totals 12 residues. Just CDR3 DNA is preserved here, 36 bases in frame from base 1. Overall study outcomes, separate from this receptor: In validation, the model predicted progression to ophthalmopathy with 60% to 71% sensitivity and roughly 72% specificity, a median of roughly seven months before onset. Sample size was not statistically predetermined, and blinding of investigators to group allocation was not performed. Most expanded thyroid clonotypes (frequency above 0.001) were also detected in blood, suggesting blood repertoires may reflect thyroid immune responses. In cross-validation, a model built on a 13 V-J signature told ophthalmopathy apart from stable hyperthyroidism with less than 90% sensitivity and about 81% specificity, and in testing the same model reached 80%/75%.

The chain is assembled from TRBV5-1 and TRBJ1-6, with no D gene named confidently. The sample was blood. The clonotype comes from a woman aged 35 to 49 with Graves' hyperthyroidism. The DNA sequence reads TGCGCCAGCAGCGCCGATGTTTCACCCCTCCACTTT. Protein translation: CASSADVSPLHF.